Listed here are 32 T cell receptor beta chains from one sample, sequenced in a study of blood T cell repertoires in COVID-19. Measured with immunoSEQ multiplex PCR; TCRdb has only the in-frame clones, and not every one. This table has some 250,000 clones, about 90% appearing once. Sequencing was performed on PBMCs or T cells enriched from blood (not recorded which). The receptors were gathered from a human donor in a cohort exposed to, infected with or recovered from COVID-19 (not recorded which). The donor label of this sample is uncertain.

The chain employs TRBV7-7 and TRBJ1-4, with TRBD1 matching 8 bases. The V gene's germline CDR1 is SSHAT and CDR2 FNYEAQ (reference sequence). Trimming took 2 bases from V and 5 from J; bases not matched to a gene: 16. The CDR3 is made up of 19 amino acids. CDR3 protein: CASSLFRRTGTGKNEKLFF. CDR3 sequence (DNA): TGTGCCAGCAGCTTATTTCGTCGAACCGGGACAGGCAAGAATGAAAAACTGTTTTTT.

This chain uses TRBV6-4 with TRBJ1-2, with 7 nucleotides matching TRBD1. J was trimmed by 7 bases and V by 0 bases; bases with no gene match: 2. Looked up from germline, CDR1 is MRHNA and CDR2 is SNTAGT. CDR3 length: 13 amino acids. The CDR3 sequence is CASSDSRQGGYTF. The DNA for the CDR3 is TGTGCCAGCAGTGACTCGAGACAGGGTGGCTACACCTTC.

This chain links TRBV5-8 with TRBJ2-2; D might be TRBD1 (5 bases). CDR3 length equals 16 residues. Trimming left V 0 bases short and J 3 bases short, with 12 bases between. The germline gives CDR1 SGHTS, CDR2 YDEGEE. The CDR3 bases are TGTGCCAGCAGCTTGGTAGGGGTCCGAGACACCGGGGAGCTGTTTTTT. Translation: CASSLVGVRDTGELFF.

The chain employs TRBV6-2 or TRBV6-3 and TRBJ1-2; 10 bases map to TRBD1. This CDR3 contains 14 residues. J lost 7 bases, V lost 5 bases, and 7 bases had no gene match. Germline CDR1 MNHEY, CDR2 SVGEGT. The CDR3 sequence: CASSQPGQGGGYTF. The CDR3 DNA follows: TGTGCCAGCAGTCAACCAGGACAGGGGGGTGGCTACACCTTC.

This clone was observed once. This chain uses TRBV3-1 (or the pseudogene TRBV3-2) with TRBJ1-3, with a possible D match to TRBD1 (5 bases). V was trimmed by 5 bases and J by 0 bases, leaving 14 bases between them. The CDR3 runs 16 residues. Germline V lookup: CDR1 LGHDT, CDR2 YNNKEL (reference sequence). The CDR3 sequence is CASSSSRALSGNTIYF. CDR3 DNA: TGTGCCAGCAGCTCAAGCAGGGCTCTCTCTGGAAACACCATATATTTT.

The V and J genes are TRBV19 and TRBJ1-1; 7 bases align to TRBD1. Germline-derived CDR1 and CDR2 are LNHDA and SQIVND (reference sequence). V shed 4 bases, J shed 7 bases, and the junction held 9 bases outside the gene matches. The CDR3 length is 14 residues. The CDR3 DNA reads as TGTGCCAGTAGTAGCAACAGGGGAGCCGGTGAAGCTTTCTTT. Encoded protein: CASSSNRGAGEAFF.

V is TRBV23-1 and J is TRBJ1-6, with D perhaps TRBD1 (6 bases). TRBV23-1 counts as an open reading frame of uncertain function. V was pared by 3 bases and J by 5 bases, with 8 bases between. The CDR3 has 14 residues. DNA of the CDR3: TGCGCCAGCAGTCACAGGGGACATAATTCACCCCTCCACTTT. This sequence encodes CASSHRGHNSPLHF.

The chain links TRBV10-3 to TRBJ2-5, with 10 bases that match TRBD2. Germline CDR1 reads ENHRY; CDR2 reads SYGVKD. V gave up 3 bases and J gave up 3 bases; unmatched junction bases: 7. This CDR3 spans 16 amino acids. CDR3 DNA sequence: TGTGCCATCAGTGAAGTAGCGGGGGGCTCCAAAGAGACCCAGTACTTC. Its translation: CAISEVAGGSKETQYF.

The chain employs TRBV3-1 (or the pseudogene TRBV3-2) and TRBJ2-7; 11 nucleotides line up with TRBD2. The J segment lost 0 bases and the V segment lost 6 bases, leaving 4 bases of the junction unmatched. CDR1 and CDR2 from the germline V gene are LGHDT and YNNKEL (reference sequence). There are 15 residues in the CDR3. The DNA for the CDR3 is TGTGCCAGCAGGGGCGGGACTAGCGGCTCCTACGAGCAGTACTTC. This sequence encodes CASRGGTSGSYEQYF.

This chain joins TRBV7-9 and TRBJ1-2; D gene uncertain. Looked up from germline, CDR1 is SEHNR and CDR2 is FQNEAQ (reference sequence). Trimming took 1 base from V and 2 from J, leaving 11 bases between them. This CDR3 region has 15 residues. CDR3 sequence: CASSLVGRQNYGYTF. CDR3 DNA sequence: TGTGCCAGCAGCTTAGTGGGCAGGCAAAACTATGGCTACACCTTC.

This clone has a single count. DNA for the CDR3: TGTGCCAGCAGCTTAGAACGACAGGGAGGAGCTTTCTTT. Amino acids: CASSLERQGGAFF. The gene calls are TRBV7-2 and TRBJ1-1, with 7 bases lining up with TRBD1. After removal of 1 base from V and 10 bases from J, the junction contained 6 bases not matched to a gene. Germline assignment: CDR1 SGHTA and CDR2 FQGNSA. This CDR3 comprises 13 residues.

The gene calls are TRBV27 and TRBJ2-1; D is uncertain. The germline V gene encodes CDR1 MNHEY and CDR2 SMNVEV (reference sequence). The CDR3 is made up of 11 amino acids. V lost 7 bases and J 5 bases, leaving 6 bases between the germline ends. CDR3 DNA: TGTGCCAGCAAAAAGCACAATGAGCAGTTCTTC. This sequence encodes CASKKHNEQFF.

This clone was counted once. The DNA for the CDR3 is TGCGCCAGCAGCGCAGACGGGAGCTCCTATAATTCACCCCTCCACTTT. It codes for CASSADGSSYNSPLHF. The chain employs TRBV4-1 and TRBJ1-6; no reliable D call. Trimming removed 5 bases from V and 0 bases from J, with 11 bases in between. The germline CDR1 and CDR2 sequences are MGHRA and YSYEKL. This CDR3 contains 16 residues.

The chain combines TRBV10-3 with TRBJ1-4; perhaps TRBD1 as D (5 bases). Per germline, CDR1 ENHRY and CDR2 SYGVKD. Trimming shortened V by 10 bases and J by 0 bases, and 9 bases separated the two germline ends. This CDR3 contains 13 residues. CDR3 residues: CATGPTTNEKLFF. DNA for the CDR3: TGTGCCACAGGGCCTACAACTAATGAAAAACTGTTTTTT.

The chain recombines TRBV30 with TRBJ2-7; 10 bases agree with TRBD1. The CDR3 is made up of 14 amino acids. The germline CDR1 and CDR2 sequences are GTSNPN and SVGIG (reference sequence). The V segment lost 3 bases and the J segment 7 bases; nucleotides outside the gene matches: 9. The CDR3 spells CAWSAGQGLGEQYF. The CDR3 bases are TGTGCCTGGAGCGCGGGACAGGGGTTAGGAGAGCAGTACTTC.

This chain uses TRBV25-1 with TRBJ1-1, with 7 bases that match TRBD1. The CDR3 is 16 amino acids. Germline-derived CDR1 and CDR2 are MGHDK and SYGVNS. Losses at the gene ends were 1 base for V and 1 base for J; bases not matched to a gene: 6. The CDR3 here is CASSESGQGENTEAFF. The CDR3 nucleotides read TGTGCCAGCAGTGAATCGGGCCAGGGGGAGAACACTGAAGCTTTCTTT.

The gene calls are TRBV7-2 and TRBJ1-2; no reliable D call. The CDR3 is 14 residues long. The germline CDR1 and CDR2 sequences are SGHTA and FQGNSA. Trimming removed 5 bases at V and 4 bases at J, with 14 bases between. The CDR3 DNA reads TGTGCCAGCAGCCCAGAGCGCGTTACCTATGGCTACACCTTC. Its protein product is CASSPERVTYGYTF.

This chain connects TRBV3-1 (or the pseudogene TRBV3-2) to TRBJ2-7, with 7 nucleotides matching TRBD2. Looked up from germline, CDR1 is LGHDT and CDR2 is YNNKEL (reference sequence). V lost 1 base to trimming and J lost 3 bases; unmatched junction nucleotides: 6. The CDR3 length is 15 residues. The CDR3 loop is CASSQAWGGNYEQYF. The DNA of the CDR3 is TGTGCCAGCAGCCAAGCGTGGGGGGGAAACTACGAGCAGTACTTC.

The chain carries TRBV10-3 and TRBJ2-5, with TRBD2 identical over 8 bases. This CDR3 spans 15 amino acids. V lost 5 bases to trimming and J lost 2 bases; unmatched junction nucleotides: 7. Germline assignment: CDR1 ENHRY and CDR2 SYGVKD. CDR3 loop: CAISTSGGPQETQYF. Here the CDR3 DNA reads TGTGCCATCAGTACAAGCGGGGGACCTCAAGAGACCCAGTACTTC.

This sequence joins TRBV5-1 and TRBJ1-1; 7 bases line up with TRBD1. The ends lost 4 bases at V and 3 bases at J; junction bases unmatched: 9. The length of the CDR3 is 15 residues. The germline CDR1 and CDR2 sequences are SGHRS and YFSETQ. CDR3 region: CASSLSRGSDTEAFF. The CDR3 nucleotides read TGCGCCAGCAGCCTTAGCAGGGGGTCGGACACTGAAGCTTTCTTT.

This chain connects TRBV10-3 to TRBJ1-3, with D hard to call. Germline CDR1 reads ENHRY; CDR2 reads SYGVKD. Between the trimmed V and J ends, which lost 0 bases and 6 bases, there was a span of 9 bases. The CDR3 runs 14 residues. CDR3 sequence: CAISESGEENTIYF. Written as DNA, the CDR3 is TGTGCCATCAGTGAGTCCGGGGAGGAAAACACCATATATTTT.

The gene calls are TRBV24-1 and TRBJ2-7; TRBD2 is a possible D gene (6 bases). There are 14 residues in the CDR3. Germline-derived CDR1 and CDR2 are KGHDR and SFDVKD. V was trimmed by 6 bases and J by 1 base, leaving 12 bases between them. CDR3 region: CATSPAGGSYEQYF. CDR3 bases: TGTGCCACCAGTCCGGCCGGGGGATCCTACGAGCAGTACTTC.

This CDR3 reads CASSDGGNTEAFF. The CDR3 nucleotides read TGTGCCAGCAGCGACGGGGGGAACACTGAAGCTTTCTTT. The chain employs TRBV5-4 and TRBJ1-1, with D tentatively TRBD1 (5 bases). CDR1 and CDR2 from the germline V gene are SGHNT and YYREEE (reference sequence). This CDR3 comprises 13 residues. Trimming left V 4 bases short and J 1 base short, with 8 bases between.

The chain is built from TRBV19 and TRBJ1-1, with 7 bases that match TRBD1. Germline assignment: CDR1 LNHDA and CDR2 SQIVND (reference sequence). With V trimmed by 6 bases and J by 8 bases, 9 bases remained unmatched. The CDR3 is 13 amino acids. The CDR3 loop is CASRRDRAWEAFF. As DNA, the CDR3 is TGTGCCAGTAGACGCGACAGGGCATGGGAAGCTTTCTTT.

The chain employs TRBV12-1 and TRBJ1-5; TRBD1 reflects the table's D call only, with no check against the DNA. TRBV12-1 is a known pseudogene. The CDR3 runs 14 residues. The CDR3 DNA reads TGTGCCAGCAGCGGGCCCGAAAACAATCAGCCCCAGCATTTT. The encoded protein is CASSGPENNQPQHF.

In this sample, this clone turned up once. The V gene is TRBV29-1, the J gene TRBJ2-1, with 7 bases lining up with TRBD1. There are 14 residues in the CDR3. Germline V gene data show CDR1 as SQVTM and CDR2 as ANQGSEA. V was clipped by 6 bases and J by 2 bases; unmatched bases: 7. The CDR3 region is CSVAPQGAYNEQFF. Written as DNA, the CDR3 is TGCAGCGTCGCACCCCAGGGGGCCTACAATGAGCAGTTCTTC.

J is TRBJ2-4 and V is TRBV30, with D maybe TRBD1 (6 bases). Trimming cost V 3 bases and J 1 base, with 10 bases left between them. CDR3 length: 14 residues. Germline lookup yields CDR1 GTSNPN and CDR2 SVGIG (reference sequence). The CDR3 DNA reads TGTGCCTGGAGACCAACAGGGGCCAAAAACATTCAGTACTTC. Translation gives CAWRPTGAKNIQYF.

The chain employs TRBV19 and TRBJ1-4, with 7 bases that match TRBD1. This CDR3 has 13 amino acids. Germline V lookup: CDR1 LNHDA, CDR2 SQIVND (reference sequence). Germline trimming cut 10 bases from V and 4 bases from J; bases unmatched to any gene: 6. CDR3 bases: TGTGCCACCAACACAGGGGATAATGAAAAACTGTTTTTT. Its translation is CATNTGDNEKLFF. Supplemented by reference TRBV19 and TRBJ1-4, the full variable domain reads DGGITQSPKYLFRKEGQNVTLSCEQNLNHDAMYWYRQDPGQGLRLIYYSQIVNDFQKGDIAEGYSVSREKKESFPLTVTSAQKNPTAFYLCATNTGDNEKLFFGSGTQLSVL.

The chain is built from TRBV18 and TRBJ1-1, with D unresolved. Germline CDR1 is KGHSH and CDR2 is LQKENI. The CDR3 spans 14 residues. The V end was cut by 4 bases, the J end by 5 bases, with 14 bases between. The CDR3 nucleotides read TGTGCCAGCTCACTTACACGGGAGGTTACTGAAGCTTTCTTT. This translates into CASSLTREVTEAFF.

This chain connects TRBV29-1 to TRBJ1-1; 7 positions agree with TRBD1. The CDR3 runs to 12 residues. Germline loops: CDR1 SQVTM, CDR2 ANQGSEA. Losses at the gene ends were 4 bases for V and 4 bases for J; bases not matched to a gene: 3. The CDR3 DNA sequence: TGCAGCGTTGTAGCAGGGGGCACTGAAGCTTTCTTT. Its protein product is CSVVAGGTEAFF.

The chain is built from TRBV12-5 and TRBJ2-7; 8 bases fit TRBD2. The V segment lost 8 bases and the J segment 3 bases; nucleotides outside the gene matches: 0. The CDR3 sequence is 11 residues long. CDR1 and CDR2 (germline): LGHNT, FRNRAP. DNA for the CDR3: TGTGCTAGTCGGGGGGGCTACGAGCAGTACTTC. Translation gives CASRGGYEQYF.

CDR3 DNA: TGTGCCAGCAGCGTAGGAGGTGTGGAAAACACCATATATTTT. Encoded protein: CASSVGGVENTIYF. The chain couples TRBV9 to TRBJ1-3; D unresolved. This CDR3 spans 14 amino acids. V gave up 0 bases and J gave up 6 bases, with 10 bases separating them. The germline CDR1 and CDR2 sequences are SGDLS and YYNGEE.